The present TCR beta chain was sequenced within a study of cytomegalovirus exposure and HLA in healthy donors. Study outcomes and limitations: TCR beta V- and J-gene trimming was later associated with a missense DCLRE1C variant. HLA alleles were associated with 15,000 to 20,000 TCR beta sequences in a later analysis at 0.05 false discovery rate. In an earlier analysis, most TCR beta V segments were productive about 87% or about 30% of the time. According to a later analysis, donors in an Asian-associated ancestry cluster reportedly had fewer N-insertions than the approximately 670-donor mean.

13 Jbeta primers and 60 Vbeta primers were used for the PCR. Here immunoSEQ multiplex PCR was the method, and the copy in TCRdb shows in-frame clones only, minus some. The sample includes 150,000 to 200,000 clones, approximately 72% of them seen just once. Looked up from germline, CDR1 is LNHDA and CDR2 is SQIVND (reference sequence). This CDR3 contains 16 residues. With respect to this clone: Antigen unknown. Germline and junction disagree at one end, which may indicate a read error. The same CDR3 arises from other DNA sequences in this sample as well.

The rearrangement joins TRBV19 to TRBJ2-7; D might be TRBD2 (6 bases). This receptor was obtained from a human donor in good health. Sequencing used PBMCs. The chain's CDR3 is CASSTARGREFYEQYF. As DNA, the CDR3 is TGTGCCAGTAGCACGGCTAGGGGCCGGGAGTTCTACGAGCAGTACTTT. Based on the CDR3 plus reference TRBV19 and TRBJ2-7, the full variable domain is DGGITQSPKYLFRKEGQNVTLSCEQNLNHDAMYWYRQDPGQGLRLIYYSQIVNDFQKGDIAEGYSVSREKKESFPLTVTSAQKNPTAFYLCASSTARGREFYEQYFGPGTRLTVT.